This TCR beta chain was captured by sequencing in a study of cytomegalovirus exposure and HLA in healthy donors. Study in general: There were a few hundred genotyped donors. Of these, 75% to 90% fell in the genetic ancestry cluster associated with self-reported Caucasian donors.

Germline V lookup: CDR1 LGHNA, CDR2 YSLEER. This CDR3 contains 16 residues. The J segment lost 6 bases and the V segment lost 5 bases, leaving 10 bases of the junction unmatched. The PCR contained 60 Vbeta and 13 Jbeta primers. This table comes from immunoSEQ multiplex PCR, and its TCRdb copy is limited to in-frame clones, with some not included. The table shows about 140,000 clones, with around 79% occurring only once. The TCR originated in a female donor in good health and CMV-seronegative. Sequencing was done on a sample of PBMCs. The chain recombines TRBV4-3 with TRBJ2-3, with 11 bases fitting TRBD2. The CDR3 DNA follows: TGCGCCAGCAGCTCCCAGCCTAGCGGGGGGTCCGATACGCAGTATTTT. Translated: CASSSQPSGGSDTQYF.